This TCR beta chain comes out of a study of blood T cell repertoires in COVID-19. On the study more broadly: The study drew acute and convalescent COVID-19 samples from the United States, Italy and Spain. Sample material is recorded as cDNA or gDNA derived from T cells, B-cell-depleted T cells, or PBMCs.

Assay: immunoSEQ multiplex PCR; the TCRdb copy retains only in-frame clones and omits some. The data show over 250,000 clones, with more than 70% seen just once and 0.9% to 1% held by the top ten. Material for sequencing was peripheral blood. This receptor was identified in a woman in her thirties or forties who had recovered from COVID-19.

CDR3 in amino acids: CASSLGGGQPQHF. DNA of the CDR3: TGTGCCAGCAGCTTAGGGGGGGGACAGCCCCAGCATTTT. The chain links TRBV11-2 to TRBJ1-5; D may be TRBD1 (5 bases). Trimming removed 1 base at V and 7 bases at J, with 8 bases between. From germline, CDR1 is SGHAT and CDR2 FQNNGV. The CDR3 loop spans 13 amino acids.